Many counts were recorded for the clone carrying this T cell receptor (beta chain). The record originates from a study of T cells in Graves' hyperthyroidism and ophthalmopathy. RNA transcripts provided the source from which TCR beta CDR3 regions were amplified. First-round RT-PCR targeting the TCR CDR3 was performed with the HTBI primer set. MiXCR was run by TCRdb on the multiplex PCR reads, yielding one entry per CDR3 protein. Of about 250,000 distinct CDR3 sequences listed, approximately 24% were seen once; the top ten hold roughly 40%. This CDR3 has 14 residues. The germline V gene has CDR1 MDHEN and CDR2 SYDVKM. Losses at the gene ends were 7 bases for V and 7 bases for J; bases not matched to a gene: 10.

This TCR derives from a woman aged 40 to 50 with Graves' ophthalmopathy. The sequenced material came from blood. This rearrangement joins TRBV28 to TRBJ2-4; 7 bases match TRBD1. DNA for the CDR3: TGTGCCAGCACCGATAGACAGGGCGGGAACATTCAGTACTTC. Amino acids: CASTDRQGGNIQYF.